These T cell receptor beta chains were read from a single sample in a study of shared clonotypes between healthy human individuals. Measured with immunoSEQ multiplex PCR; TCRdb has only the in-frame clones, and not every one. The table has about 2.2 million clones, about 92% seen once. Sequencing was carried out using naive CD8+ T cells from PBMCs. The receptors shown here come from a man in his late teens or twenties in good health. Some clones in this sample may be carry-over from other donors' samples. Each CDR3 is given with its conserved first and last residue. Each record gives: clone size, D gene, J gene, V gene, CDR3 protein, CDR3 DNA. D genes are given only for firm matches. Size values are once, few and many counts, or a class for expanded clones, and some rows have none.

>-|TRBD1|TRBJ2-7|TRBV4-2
CASSQDWDSSYEQYF
TGTGCCAGCAGCCAAGATTGGGACAGCTCCTACGAGCAGTACTTC
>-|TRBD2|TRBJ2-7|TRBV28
CASSDGTSGKYEQYF
TGTGCCAGCAGTGACGGGACTAGCGGGAAGTACGAGCAGTACTTC
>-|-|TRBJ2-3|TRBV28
CASSLLSGPSTDTQYF
TGTGCCAGCAGTTTATTGTCAGGACCTAGCACAGATACGCAGTATTTT
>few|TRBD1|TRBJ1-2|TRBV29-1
CSVPDRGDFYGYTF
TGCAGCGTCCCGGACAGGGGCGACTTCTATGGCTACACCTTC
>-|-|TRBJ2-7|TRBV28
CASSLFGEAYEQYF
TGTGCCAGCAGTCTTTTTGGGGAGGCCTACGAGCAGTACTTC
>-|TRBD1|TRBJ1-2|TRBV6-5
CASSLTGTGIGYTF
TGTGCCAGCAGCCTCACGGGGACAGGGATCGGCTACACCTTC
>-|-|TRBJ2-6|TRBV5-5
CASSLAPNRPYSGANVLTF
TGTGCCAGCAGCTTGGCCCCTAATAGGCCGTACTCTGGGGCCAACGTCCTGACTTTC
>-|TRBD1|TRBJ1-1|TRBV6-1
CASSVRTGWNTEAFF
TGTGCCAGCAGTGTCCGGACAGGGTGGAACACTGAAGCTTTCTTT
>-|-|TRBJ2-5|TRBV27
CASSSWTDKETQYF
TGTGCCAGCAGTTCCTGGACTGATAAAGAGACCCAGTACTTC
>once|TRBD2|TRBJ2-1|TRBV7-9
CASSLRLAGGRLNEQFF
TGTGCCAGCAGCCTCCGGTTAGCGGGAGGGCGATTGAATGAGCAGTTCTTC
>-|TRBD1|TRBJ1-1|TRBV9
CASSVAGTGGTEAFF
TGTGCCAGCAGCGTGGCCGGGACAGGTGGGACTGAAGCTTTCTTT
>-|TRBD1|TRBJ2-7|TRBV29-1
CSVDSTGTGAYEQYF
TGCAGCGTTGACTCAACCGGGACAGGGGCCTACGAGCAGTACTTC
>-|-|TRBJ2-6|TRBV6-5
CASSYGQTGANVLTF
TGTGCCAGCAGTTACGGGCAGACTGGGGCCAACGTCCTGACTTTC
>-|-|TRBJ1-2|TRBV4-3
CASSQGIGFDGYTF
TGCGCCAGCAGCCAAGGCATCGGGTTCGATGGCTACACCTTC
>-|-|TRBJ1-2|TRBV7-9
CASSLAQQGYYGYTF
TGTGCCAGCAGCTTAGCGCAACAGGGTTACTATGGCTACACCTTC
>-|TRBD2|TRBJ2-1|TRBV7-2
CASSWDYAGTIYNEQFF
TGTGCCAGCAGCTGGGACTATGCTGGGACTATTTACAATGAGCAGTTCTTC
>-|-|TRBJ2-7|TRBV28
CASSLFQGPSYEQYF
TGTGCCAGCAGTTTATTTCAGGGACCCTCCTACGAGCAGTACTTC
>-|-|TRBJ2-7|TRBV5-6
CASSQGTRSYEQYF
TGTGCCAGCAGCCAAGGGACCCGGTCCTACGAGCAGTACTTC
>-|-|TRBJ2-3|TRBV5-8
CASSRKLQSTDTQYF
TGTGCCAGCAGCCGAAAACTACAGAGCACAGATACGCAGTATTTT
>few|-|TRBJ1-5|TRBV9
CASNTGTGDQPQHF
TGTGCCAGCAACACCGGGACGGGAGATCAGCCCCAGCATTTT
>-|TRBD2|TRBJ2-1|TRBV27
CASSPRLAGVWNEQFF
TGTGCCAGCAGTCCGCGACTAGCGGGAGTGTGGAATGAGCAGTTCTTC
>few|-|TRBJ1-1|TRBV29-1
CSVAKGDLPSTEAFF
TGCAGCGTTGCTAAGGGGGACCTCCCTTCCACTGAAGCTTTCTTT
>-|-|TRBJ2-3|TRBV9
CASSMRALTDTQYF
TGTGCCAGCAGCATGAGAGCCCTCACAGATACGCAGTATTTT
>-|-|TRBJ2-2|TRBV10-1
CASRSGSNTGELFF
TGCGCCAGCAGATCAGGCTCGAACACCGGGGAGCTGTTTTTT
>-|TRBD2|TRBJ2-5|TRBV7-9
CASSLSGSVAETQYF
TGTGCCAGCAGCTTAAGCGGGAGTGTAGCGGAGACCCAGTACTTC
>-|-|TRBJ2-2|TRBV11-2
CATPGSDSKGGELFF
TGTGCCACCCCGGGTAGCGACAGTAAGGGCGGGGAGCTGTTTTTT
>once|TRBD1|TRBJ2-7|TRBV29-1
CSVEDRRSYEQYF
TGCAGCGTCGAGGACAGGAGGTCCTACGAGCAGTACTTC
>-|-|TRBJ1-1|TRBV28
CASSYGQETEAFF
TGTGCCAGCTCGTACGGGCAGGAAACTGAAGCTTTCTTT
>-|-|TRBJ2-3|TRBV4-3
CASSQGQGTSRTDTQYF
TGCGCCAGCAGCCAAGGCCAAGGGACATCACGAACAGATACGCAGTATTTT
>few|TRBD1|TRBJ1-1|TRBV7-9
CASSKSGGRGLMNTEAFF
TGTGCCAGCAGCAAATCTGGGGGCAGGGGGCTCATGAACACTGAAGCTTTCTTT
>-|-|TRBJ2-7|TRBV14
CASSQVDGPYEQYF
TGTGCCAGCAGCCAAGTTGACGGGCCCTACGAGCAGTACTTC
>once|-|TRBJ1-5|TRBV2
CASSEVWGGNQPQHF
TGTGCCAGCAGTGAAGTGTGGGGCGGGAATCAGCCCCAGCATTTT
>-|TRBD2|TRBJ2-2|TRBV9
CASSPFGGDTGELFF
TGTGCCAGCAGCCCCTTCGGGGGGGACACCGGGGAGCTGTTTTTT
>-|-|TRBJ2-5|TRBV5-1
CASRKSVGLYMPDPQETQYF
TGCGCCAGCAGAAAGAGCGTCGGGCTCTACATGCCGGACCCCCAAGAGACCCAGTACTTC
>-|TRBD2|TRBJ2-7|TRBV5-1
CASSQSGSGTYEQYF
TGCGCCAGCAGCCAAAGCGGGAGTGGGACCTACGAGCAGTACTTC
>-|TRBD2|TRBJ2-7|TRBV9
CASSVGLAGGGYEQYF
TGTGCCAGCAGCGTAGGACTAGCGGGAGGTGGTTACGAGCAGTACTTC
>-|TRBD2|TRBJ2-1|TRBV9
CASSVEDRGLAGDEQFF
TGTGCCAGCAGCGTAGAGGACAGGGGACTAGCGGGTGATGAGCAGTTCTTC
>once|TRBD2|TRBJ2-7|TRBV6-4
CASSDSKPSGRSVYEQYF
TGTGCCAGCAGTGACTCGAAGCCTAGCGGGAGGAGTGTCTACGAGCAGTACTTC
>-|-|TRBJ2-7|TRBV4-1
CASSQETLGRVGSYEQYF
TGCGCCAGCAGCCAAGAAACCCTTGGCCGCGTCGGCTCCTACGAGCAGTACTTC
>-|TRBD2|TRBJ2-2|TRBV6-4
CASSERPEVNRSGRTGELFF
TGTGCCAGCAGTGAAAGACCTGAAGTGAATAGGAGCGGGAGGACCGGGGAGCTGTTTTTT
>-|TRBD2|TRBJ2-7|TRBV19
CASSTGTSASEQYF
TGTGCCAGTAGTACCGGGACTAGCGCTAGCGAGCAGTACTTC
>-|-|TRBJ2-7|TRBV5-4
CASSFKEDRTSYEQYF
TGTGCCAGCAGCTTTAAGGAAGACAGGACTTCCTACGAGCAGTACTTC
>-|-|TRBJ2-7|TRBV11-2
CASSFSQGAYEQYF
TGTGCCAGCAGCTTTAGTCAGGGTGCCTACGAGCAGTACTTC
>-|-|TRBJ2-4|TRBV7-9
CASSHPYQAKNIQYF
TGTGCCAGCAGTCACCCTTATCAAGCCAAAAACATTCAGTACTTC
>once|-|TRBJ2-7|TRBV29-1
CSVYWGVGYEQYF
TGCAGCGTTTATTGGGGAGTAGGGTACGAGCAGTACTTC
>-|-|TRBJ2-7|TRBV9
CASSGLPPYEQYF
TGTGCCAGCAGCGGTCTCCCTCCCTACGAGCAGTACTTC
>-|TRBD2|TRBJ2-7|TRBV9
CASSAGTSGGLVDEQYF
TGTGCCAGCAGCGCCGGGACTAGCGGGGGATTGGTGGATGAGCAGTACTTC
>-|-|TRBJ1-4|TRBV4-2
CASRGLEGPMNEKLFF
TGTGCCAGCAGGGGGTTGGAGGGACCGATGAATGAAAAACTGTTTTTT
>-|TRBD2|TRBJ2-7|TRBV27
CASSLRLAGTYEQYF
TGTGCCAGCAGTTTACGGCTAGCGGGAACCTACGAGCAGTACTTC
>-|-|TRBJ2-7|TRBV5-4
CASSSVGVKGEQYF
TGTGCCAGCAGCTCGGTGGGGGTGAAGGGTGAGCAGTACTTC
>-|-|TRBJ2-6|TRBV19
CASALLSGANVLTF
TGTGCCAGTGCCCTGCTATCTGGGGCCAACGTCCTGACTTTC